The T cell receptor (beta chain) under discussion was sequenced for a study of T cells in localized non-small cell lung cancer. Overall study results and limits: Adjacent lung held a median approximately 50 of the top 100 tumor clones. Longer overall survival was linked to higher blood T cell density.

J gave up 4 bases and V 0 bases, and 8 bases lay outside the gene matches. There are 16 residues in the CDR3. CDR1 is SGDLS, CDR2 YYNGEE, per germline. In its sample, this clone was seen a few times. What it binds is not known. Data came from immunoSEQ multiplex PCR; TCRdb stores just in-frame clones and leaves some out. The table has approximately 1,500 clones, around 20% seen once. The material sequenced was lung tumor tissue, taken before any cancer treatment. This clonotype originated in a man aged 40 to 69 with stage III squamous cell lung carcinoma. This chain connects TRBV9 to TRBJ1-1; 8 bases map to TRBD1. In DNA, the CDR3 is TGTGCCAGCAGCGTAGGGGATCAGGGGGCCGTCACTGAAGCTTTCTTT. It codes for CASSVGDQGAVTEAFF. Full variable domain (outside the CDR3, taken from reference TRBV9 and TRBJ1-1): DSGVTQTPKHLITATGQRVTLRCSPRSGDLSVYWYQQSLDQGLQFLIQYYNGEERAKGNILERFSAQQFPDLHSELNLSSLELGDSALYFCASSVGDQGAVTEAFFGQGTRLTVV.